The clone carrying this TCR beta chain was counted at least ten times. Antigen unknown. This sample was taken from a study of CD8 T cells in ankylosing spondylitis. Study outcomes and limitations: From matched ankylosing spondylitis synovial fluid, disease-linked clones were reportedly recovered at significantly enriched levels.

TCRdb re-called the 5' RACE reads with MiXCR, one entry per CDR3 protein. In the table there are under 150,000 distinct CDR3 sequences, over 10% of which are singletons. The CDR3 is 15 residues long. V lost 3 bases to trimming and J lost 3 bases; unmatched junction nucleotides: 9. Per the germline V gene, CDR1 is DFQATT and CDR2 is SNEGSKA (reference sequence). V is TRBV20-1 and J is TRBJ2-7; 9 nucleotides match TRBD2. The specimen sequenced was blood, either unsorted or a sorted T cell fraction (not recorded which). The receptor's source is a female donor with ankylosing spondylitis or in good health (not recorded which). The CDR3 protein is CSARALAGRFYEQYF. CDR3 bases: TGCAGTGCTAGGGCCCTAGCGGGACGTTTCTACGAGCAGTACTTC.